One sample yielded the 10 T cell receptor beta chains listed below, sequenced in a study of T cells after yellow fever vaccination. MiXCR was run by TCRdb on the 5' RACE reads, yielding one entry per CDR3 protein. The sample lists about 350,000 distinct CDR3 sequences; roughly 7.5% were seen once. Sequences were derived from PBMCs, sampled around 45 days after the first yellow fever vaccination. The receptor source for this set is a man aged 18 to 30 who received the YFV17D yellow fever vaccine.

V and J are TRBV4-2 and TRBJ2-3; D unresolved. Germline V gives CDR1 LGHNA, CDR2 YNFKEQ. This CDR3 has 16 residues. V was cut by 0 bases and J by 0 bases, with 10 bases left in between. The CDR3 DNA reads TGTGCCAGCAGCCAAGAGTTATTAGCTAGCACAGATACGCAGTATTTT. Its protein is CASSQELLASTDTQYF.

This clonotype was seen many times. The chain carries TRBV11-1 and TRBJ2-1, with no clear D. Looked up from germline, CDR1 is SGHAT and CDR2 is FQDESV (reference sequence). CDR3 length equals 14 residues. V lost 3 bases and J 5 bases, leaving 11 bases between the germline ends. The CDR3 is CASSFARLNNEQFF. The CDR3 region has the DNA TGTGCCAGCAGCTTCGCCAGACTTAACAATGAGCAGTTCTTC.

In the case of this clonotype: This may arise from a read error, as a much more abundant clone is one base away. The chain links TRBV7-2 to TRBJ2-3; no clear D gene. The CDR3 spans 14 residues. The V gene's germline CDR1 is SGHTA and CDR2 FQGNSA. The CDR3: CDSSLAGSTDTQYF. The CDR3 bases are TGTGACAGCAGCCTTGCTGGCAGCACAGATACGCAGTATTTT.

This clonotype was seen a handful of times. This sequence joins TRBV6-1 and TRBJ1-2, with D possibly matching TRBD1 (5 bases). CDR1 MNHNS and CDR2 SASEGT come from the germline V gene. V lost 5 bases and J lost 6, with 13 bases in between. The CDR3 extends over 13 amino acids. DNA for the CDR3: TGTGCCAGCAGTCAGGGACGGCGGGATGGCTACACCTTC. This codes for CASSQGRRDGYTF.

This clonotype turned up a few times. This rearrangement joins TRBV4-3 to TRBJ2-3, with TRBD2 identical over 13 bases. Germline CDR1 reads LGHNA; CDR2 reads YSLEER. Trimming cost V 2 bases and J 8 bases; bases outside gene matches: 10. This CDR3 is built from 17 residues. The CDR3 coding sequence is TGCGCCAGCAGCCAATCGGAACTAGCGGGGGGGACTAGTACGCAGTATTTT. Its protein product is CASSQSELAGGTSTQYF.

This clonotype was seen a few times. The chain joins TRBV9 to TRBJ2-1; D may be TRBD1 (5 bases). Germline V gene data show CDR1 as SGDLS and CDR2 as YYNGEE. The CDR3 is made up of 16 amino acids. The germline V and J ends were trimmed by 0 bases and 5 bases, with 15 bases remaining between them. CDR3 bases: TGTGCCAGCAGCGTAGGGTTGGGTGAAGGGGACAATGAGCAGTTCTTC. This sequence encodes CASSVGLGEGDNEQFF.

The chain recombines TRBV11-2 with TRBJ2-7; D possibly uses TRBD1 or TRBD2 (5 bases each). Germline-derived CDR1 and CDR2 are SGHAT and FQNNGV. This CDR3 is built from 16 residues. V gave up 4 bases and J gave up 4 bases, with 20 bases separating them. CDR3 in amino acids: CASSSMAYGTLYEQYF. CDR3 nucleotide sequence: TGTGCCAGCAGCTCAATGGCCTACGGGACCTTATACGAGCAGTACTTC.

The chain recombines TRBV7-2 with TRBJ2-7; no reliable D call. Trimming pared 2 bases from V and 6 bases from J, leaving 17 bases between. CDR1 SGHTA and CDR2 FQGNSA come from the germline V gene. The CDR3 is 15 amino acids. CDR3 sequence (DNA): TGTGCCAGCAGCTTAAACGTCGGGCTTCCTCCCGAGCAGTACTTC. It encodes CASSLNVGLPPEQYF.

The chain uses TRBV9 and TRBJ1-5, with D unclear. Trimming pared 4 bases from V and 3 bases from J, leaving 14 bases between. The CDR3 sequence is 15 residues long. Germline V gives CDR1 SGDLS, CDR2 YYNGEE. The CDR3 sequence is CASSPSVSINQPQHF. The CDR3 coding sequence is TGTGCCAGCAGCCCATCAGTATCGATCAATCAGCCCCAGCATTTT.

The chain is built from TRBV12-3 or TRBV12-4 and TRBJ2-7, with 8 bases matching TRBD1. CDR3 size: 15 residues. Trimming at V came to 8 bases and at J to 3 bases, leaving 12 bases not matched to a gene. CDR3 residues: CASQGTGGTLYEQYF. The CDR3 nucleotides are TGTGCCAGCCAAGGAACAGGGGGAACTCTCTACGAGCAGTACTTC.